The clone carrying this T cell receptor beta chain was detected only a few times. Its antigen is not identified. TCRdb's copy holds only in-frame clones and misses some; the assay was immunoSEQ multiplex PCR. The sample includes over 50,000 clones, approximately 88% of them seen just once. This sample is drawn from a study of OX40 agonist ivuxolimab in advanced cancers. Regarding the study as a whole: Clonal expansion from baseline to week 6 occurred in both CD4+ and CD8+ T cells. The mean number of expanded clones was higher in CD8+ T cells than in CD4+.

CDR1 is SGHVS and CDR2 is FNYEAQ in the germline V gene. This CDR3 region has 13 residues. The V gene lost 5 bases and the J gene lost 4 bases, with 9 bases spanning the gap. The chain combines TRBV7-6 with TRBJ2-1; possibly TRBD2 for D (6 bases). The input for sequencing was CD4+ or CD8+ T cells sorted from blood, taken in a trial of the OX40 agonist ivuxolimab. This receptor was obtained from an adult with an advanced solid tumor such as melanoma, head and neck, liver or kidney cancer. The CDR3 coding sequence is TGTGCCAGCAGCGCGGGAACATACAATGAGCAGTTCTTC. This translates into CASSAGTYNEQFF.